The 2 T cell receptor beta chains presented below share a single source sample, sequenced in a study of blood T cell repertoires in COVID-19. Profiled with immunoSEQ multiplex PCR; TCRdb holds only in-frame clones, not every one. The data show 160,000 or so clones, with around 77% seen just once and approximately 6.2% held by the top ten. Sequencing was performed on peripheral blood. The source is a man in his 70s with active or convalescent COVID-19.

The DNA of the CDR3 is TGCGCCAGCAGCCCAGACGGGACAGGGGGCGGAGAGCAGTACTTC. Its protein product is CASSPDGTGGGEQYF. The chain joins TRBV5-1 to TRBJ2-7; TRBD1 matches 12 bases. CDR1 and CDR2 (germline): SGHRS, YFSETQ. V was clipped by 4 bases and J by 7 bases; unmatched bases: 9. The CDR3 is 15 amino acids.

The rearrangement uses TRBV21-1 and TRBJ2-5; the table's D call TRBD1 went unverified against the DNA. TRBV21-1 is a listed pseudogene. CDR3 size: 17 residues. CDR3 region: CASSILRQALYQETQYF. In DNA, the CDR3 is TGTGCCAGCAGCATCCTTAGACAGGCCTTGTACCAAGAGACCCAGTACTTC.